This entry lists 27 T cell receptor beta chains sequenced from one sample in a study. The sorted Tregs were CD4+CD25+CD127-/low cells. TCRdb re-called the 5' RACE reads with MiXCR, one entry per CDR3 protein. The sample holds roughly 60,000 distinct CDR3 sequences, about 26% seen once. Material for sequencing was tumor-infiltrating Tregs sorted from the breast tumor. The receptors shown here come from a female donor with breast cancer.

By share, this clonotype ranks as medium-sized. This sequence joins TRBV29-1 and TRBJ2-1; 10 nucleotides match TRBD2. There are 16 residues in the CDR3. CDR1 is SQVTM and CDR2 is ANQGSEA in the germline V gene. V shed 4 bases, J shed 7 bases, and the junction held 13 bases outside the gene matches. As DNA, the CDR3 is TGCAGCGTTGGGACTAGCGGAGACTGGGCCGAAAATGAGCAGTTCTTC. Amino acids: CSVGTSGDWAENEQFF.

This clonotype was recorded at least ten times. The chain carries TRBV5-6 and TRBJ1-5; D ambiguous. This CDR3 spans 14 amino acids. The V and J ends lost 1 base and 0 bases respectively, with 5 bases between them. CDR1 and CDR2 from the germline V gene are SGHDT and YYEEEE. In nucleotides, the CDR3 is TGTGCCAGCAGCTTGTTCTATAGCAATCAGCCCCAGCATTTT. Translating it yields CASSLFYSNQPQHF.

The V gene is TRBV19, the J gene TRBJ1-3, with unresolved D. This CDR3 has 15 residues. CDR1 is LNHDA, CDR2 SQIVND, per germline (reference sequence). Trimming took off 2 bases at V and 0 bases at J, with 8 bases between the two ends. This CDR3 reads CASSIWQSSGNTIYF. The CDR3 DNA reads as TGTGCCAGTAGTATATGGCAGAGCTCTGGAAACACCATATATTTT.

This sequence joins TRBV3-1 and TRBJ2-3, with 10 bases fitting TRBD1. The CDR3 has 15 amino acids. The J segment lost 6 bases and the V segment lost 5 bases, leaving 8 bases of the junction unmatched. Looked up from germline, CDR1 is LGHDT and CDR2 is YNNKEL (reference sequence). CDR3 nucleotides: TGTGCCAGCAGCGACAGGGGGCCGTCAACGGATACGCAGTATTTT. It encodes CASSDRGPSTDTQYF.

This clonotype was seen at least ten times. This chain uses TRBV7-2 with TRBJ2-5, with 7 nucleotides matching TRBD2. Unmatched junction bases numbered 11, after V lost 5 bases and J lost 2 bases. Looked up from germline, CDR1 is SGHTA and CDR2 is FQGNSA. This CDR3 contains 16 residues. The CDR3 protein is CASSRKAGTGQETQYF. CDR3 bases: TGTGCCAGCAGCCGAAAAGCGGGGACGGGACAAGAGACCCAGTACTTC.

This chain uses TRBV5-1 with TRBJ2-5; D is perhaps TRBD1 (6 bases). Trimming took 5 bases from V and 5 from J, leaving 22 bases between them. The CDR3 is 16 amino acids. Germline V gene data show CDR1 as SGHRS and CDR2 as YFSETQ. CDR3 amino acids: CASRVTLAGASETQYF. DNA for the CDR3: TGCGCCAGCAGGGTCACTTTGGCAGGGGCGTCCGAGACCCAGTACTTC.

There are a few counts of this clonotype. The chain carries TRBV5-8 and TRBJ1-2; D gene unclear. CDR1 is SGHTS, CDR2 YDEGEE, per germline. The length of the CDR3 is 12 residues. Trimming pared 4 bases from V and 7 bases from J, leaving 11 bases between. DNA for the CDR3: TGTGCCAGCAGCCTCAATCTTCGTGGCTACACCTTC. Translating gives CASSLNLRGYTF. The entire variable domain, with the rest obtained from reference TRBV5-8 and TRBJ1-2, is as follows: EAGVTQSPTHLIKTRGQQATLRCSPISGHTSVYWYQQALGLGLQFLLWYDEGEERNRGNFPPRFSGRQFPNYSSELNVNALELEDSALYLCASSLNLRGYTFGSGTRLTVV.

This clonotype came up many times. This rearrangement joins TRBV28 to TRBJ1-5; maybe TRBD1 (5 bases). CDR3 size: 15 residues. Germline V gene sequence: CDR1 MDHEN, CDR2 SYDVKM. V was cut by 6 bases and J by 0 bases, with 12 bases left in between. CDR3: CASRGGEASNQPQHF. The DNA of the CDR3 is TGTGCCAGCAGGGGGGGAGAGGCTAGCAATCAGCCCCAGCATTTT.

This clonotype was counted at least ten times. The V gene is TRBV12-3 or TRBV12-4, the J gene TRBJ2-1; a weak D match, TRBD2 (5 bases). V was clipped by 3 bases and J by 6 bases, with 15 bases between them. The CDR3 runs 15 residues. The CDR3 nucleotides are TGTGCCAGCAGTTTTACGGGGTCATACATCAATGAGCAGTTCTTC. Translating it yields CASSFTGSYINEQFF.

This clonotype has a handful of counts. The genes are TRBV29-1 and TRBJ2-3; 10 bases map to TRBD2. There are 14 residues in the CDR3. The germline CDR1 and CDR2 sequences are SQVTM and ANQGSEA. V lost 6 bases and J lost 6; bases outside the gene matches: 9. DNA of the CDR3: TGCAGCGTCGGACTAGCGGCGCCTGGGGATACGCAGTATTTT. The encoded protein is CSVGLAAPGDTQYF.

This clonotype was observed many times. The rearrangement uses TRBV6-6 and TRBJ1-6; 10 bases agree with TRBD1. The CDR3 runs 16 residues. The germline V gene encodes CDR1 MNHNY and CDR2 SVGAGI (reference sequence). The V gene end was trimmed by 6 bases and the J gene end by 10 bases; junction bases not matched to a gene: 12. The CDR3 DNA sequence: TGTGCCAGCAGCCCCCCGGGACAGGGGTTGGGATCACCCCTCCACTTT. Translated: CASSPPGQGLGSPLHF.

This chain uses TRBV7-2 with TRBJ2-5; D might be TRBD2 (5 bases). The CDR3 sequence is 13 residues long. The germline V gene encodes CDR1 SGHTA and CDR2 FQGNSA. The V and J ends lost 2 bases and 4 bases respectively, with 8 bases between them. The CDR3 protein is CASSLRLAETQYF. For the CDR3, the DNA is TGTGCCAGCAGCTTAAGGCTAGCAGAGACCCAGTACTTC.

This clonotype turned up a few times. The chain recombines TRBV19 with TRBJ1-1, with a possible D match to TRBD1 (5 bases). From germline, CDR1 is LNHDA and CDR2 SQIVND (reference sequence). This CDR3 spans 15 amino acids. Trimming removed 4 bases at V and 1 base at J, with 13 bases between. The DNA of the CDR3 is TGTGCCAGTAGTACACGGGACGGGCCGAACACTGAAGCTTTCTTT. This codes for CASSTRDGPNTEAFF.

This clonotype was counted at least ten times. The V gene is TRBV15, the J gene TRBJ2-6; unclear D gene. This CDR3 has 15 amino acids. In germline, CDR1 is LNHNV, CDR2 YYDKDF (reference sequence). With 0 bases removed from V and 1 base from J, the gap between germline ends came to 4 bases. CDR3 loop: CATSRDRSGANVLTF. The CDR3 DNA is TGTGCCACCAGCAGAGATAGATCTGGGGCCAACGTCCTGACTTTC.

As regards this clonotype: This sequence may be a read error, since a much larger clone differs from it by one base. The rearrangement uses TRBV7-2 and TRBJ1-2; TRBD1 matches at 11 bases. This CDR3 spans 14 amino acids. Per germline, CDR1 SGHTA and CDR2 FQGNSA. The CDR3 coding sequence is TGTGCCAGCAGCTCGGACAGGGGGCCCTATGGCTACGCCTTC. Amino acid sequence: CASSSDRGPYGYAF.

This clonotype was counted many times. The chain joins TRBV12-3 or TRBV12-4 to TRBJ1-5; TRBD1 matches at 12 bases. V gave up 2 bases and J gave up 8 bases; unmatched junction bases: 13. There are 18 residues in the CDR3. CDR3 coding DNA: TGTGCCAGCAGTTTAATTATGGGGACAGGGGGCATCTTGGAGCCCCAGCATTTT. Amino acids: CASSLIMGTGGILEPQHF.

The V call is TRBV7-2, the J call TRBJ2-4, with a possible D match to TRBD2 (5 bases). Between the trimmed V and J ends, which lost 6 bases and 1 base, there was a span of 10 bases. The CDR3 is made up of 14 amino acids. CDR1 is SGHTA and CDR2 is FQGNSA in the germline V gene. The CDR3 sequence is CASSISAAKNIQYF. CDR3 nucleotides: TGTGCCAGCAGTATTAGCGCCGCCAAAAACATTCAGTACTTC.

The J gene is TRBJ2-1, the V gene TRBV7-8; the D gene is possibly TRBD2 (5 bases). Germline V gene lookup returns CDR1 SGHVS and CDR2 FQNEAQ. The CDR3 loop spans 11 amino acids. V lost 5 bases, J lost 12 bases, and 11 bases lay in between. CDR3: CASSSTAGQFF. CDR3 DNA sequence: TGTGCCAGCAGCAGTACCGCGGGGCAGTTCTTC.

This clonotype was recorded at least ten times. CDR3 amino acids: CASSLRPSDTEAFF. In DNA, the CDR3 is TGCGCCAGCAGCTTAAGGCCGTCGGACACTGAAGCTTTCTTT. The chain joins TRBV5-1 to TRBJ1-1; D uncertain. Germline CDR1 SGHRS, CDR2 YFSETQ. The germline V and J ends were trimmed by 2 bases and 3 bases, with 11 bases remaining between them. The CDR3 length is 14 residues.

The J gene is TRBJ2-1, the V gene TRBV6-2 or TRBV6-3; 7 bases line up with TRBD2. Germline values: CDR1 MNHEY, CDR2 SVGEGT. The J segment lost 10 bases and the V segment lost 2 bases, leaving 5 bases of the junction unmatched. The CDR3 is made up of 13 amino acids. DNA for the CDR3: TGTGCCAGCAGTTACGGAGCGACTAGCGAGCAGTTCTTC. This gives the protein CASSYGATSEQFF.

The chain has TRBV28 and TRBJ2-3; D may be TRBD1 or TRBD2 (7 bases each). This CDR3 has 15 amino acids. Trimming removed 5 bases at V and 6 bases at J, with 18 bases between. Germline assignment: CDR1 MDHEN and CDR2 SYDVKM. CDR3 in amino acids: CASSAGRGRPDTQYF. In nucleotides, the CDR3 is TGTGCCAGCAGTGCGGGGAGGGGGCGCCCCGATACGCAGTATTTT.

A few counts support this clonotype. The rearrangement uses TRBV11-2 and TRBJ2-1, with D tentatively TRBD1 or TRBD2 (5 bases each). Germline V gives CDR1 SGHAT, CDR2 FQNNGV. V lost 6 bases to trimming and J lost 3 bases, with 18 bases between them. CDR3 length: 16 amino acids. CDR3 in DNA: TGTGCCAGCAGGGACTTAACTGGGGGAAACTACAATGAGCAGTTCTTC. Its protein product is CASRDLTGGNYNEQFF.

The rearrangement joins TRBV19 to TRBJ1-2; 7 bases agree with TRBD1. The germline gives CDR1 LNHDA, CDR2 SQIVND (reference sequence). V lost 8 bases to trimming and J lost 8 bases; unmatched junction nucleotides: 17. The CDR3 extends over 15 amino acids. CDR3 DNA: TGTGCCAGTCAAACGGAGGGGGCTATCCCGGACGGCTACACCTTC. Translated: CASQTEGAIPDGYTF. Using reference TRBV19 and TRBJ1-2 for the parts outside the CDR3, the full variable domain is DGGITQSPKYLFRKEGQNVTLSCEQNLNHDAMYWYRQDPGQGLRLIYYSQIVNDFQKGDIAEGYSVSREKKESFPLTVTSAQKNPTAFYLCASQTEGAIPDGYTFGSGTRLTVV.

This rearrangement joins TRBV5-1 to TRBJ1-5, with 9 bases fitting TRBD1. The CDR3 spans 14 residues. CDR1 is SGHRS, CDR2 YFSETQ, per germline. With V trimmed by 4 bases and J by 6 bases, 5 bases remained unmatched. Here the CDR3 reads CASSDTGGGQPQHF. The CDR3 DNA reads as TGCGCCAGCAGCGATACAGGGGGCGGTCAGCCCCAGCATTTT.

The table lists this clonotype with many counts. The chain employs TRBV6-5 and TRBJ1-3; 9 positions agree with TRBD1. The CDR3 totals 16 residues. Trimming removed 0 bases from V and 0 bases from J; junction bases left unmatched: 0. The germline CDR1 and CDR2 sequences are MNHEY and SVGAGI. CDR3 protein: CASSYSGQGSGNTIYF. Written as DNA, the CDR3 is TGTGCCAGCAGTTACTCGGGACAGGGCTCTGGAAACACCATATATTTT.

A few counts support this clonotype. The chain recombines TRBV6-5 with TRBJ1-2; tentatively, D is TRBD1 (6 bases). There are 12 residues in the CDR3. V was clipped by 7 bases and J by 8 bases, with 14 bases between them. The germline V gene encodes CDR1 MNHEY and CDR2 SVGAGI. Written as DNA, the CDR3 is TGTGCCAGCAAGTACGAGGGGGGAGGCTACACCTTC. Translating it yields CASKYEGGGYTF.

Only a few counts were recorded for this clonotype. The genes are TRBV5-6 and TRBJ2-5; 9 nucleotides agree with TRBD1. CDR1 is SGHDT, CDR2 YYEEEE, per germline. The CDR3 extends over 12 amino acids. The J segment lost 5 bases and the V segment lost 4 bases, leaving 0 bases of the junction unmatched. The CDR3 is CASSGTGETQYF. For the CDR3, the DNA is TGTGCCAGCAGCGGGACAGGGGAGACCCAGTACTTC.